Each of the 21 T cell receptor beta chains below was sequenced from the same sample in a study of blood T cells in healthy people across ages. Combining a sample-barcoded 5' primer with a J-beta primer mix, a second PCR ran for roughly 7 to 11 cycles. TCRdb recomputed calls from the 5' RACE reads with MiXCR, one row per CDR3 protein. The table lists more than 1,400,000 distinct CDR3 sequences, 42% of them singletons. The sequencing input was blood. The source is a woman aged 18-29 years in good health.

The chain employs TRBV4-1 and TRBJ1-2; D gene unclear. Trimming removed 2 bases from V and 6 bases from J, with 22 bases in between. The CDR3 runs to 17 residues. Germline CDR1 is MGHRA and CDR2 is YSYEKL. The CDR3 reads CASSQTQAGWGKNGYTF. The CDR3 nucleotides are TGCGCCAGCAGCCAAACGCAGGCGGGTTGGGGTAAGAATGGCTACACCTTC.

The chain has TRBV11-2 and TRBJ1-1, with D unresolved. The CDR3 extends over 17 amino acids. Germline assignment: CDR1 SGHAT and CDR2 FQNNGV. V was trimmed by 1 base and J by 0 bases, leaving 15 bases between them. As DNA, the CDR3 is TGTGCCAGCAGCTTAGGGGTTTGGGTCACATTGAACACTGAAGCTTTCTTT. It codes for CASSLGVWVTLNTEAFF.

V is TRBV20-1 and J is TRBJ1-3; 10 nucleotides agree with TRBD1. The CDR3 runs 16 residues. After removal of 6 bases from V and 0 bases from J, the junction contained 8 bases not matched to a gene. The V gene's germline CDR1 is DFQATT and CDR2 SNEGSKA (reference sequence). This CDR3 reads CSASLGQGDSGNTIYF. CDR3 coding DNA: TGCAGTGCCTCATTAGGACAGGGGGACTCTGGAAACACCATATATTTT.

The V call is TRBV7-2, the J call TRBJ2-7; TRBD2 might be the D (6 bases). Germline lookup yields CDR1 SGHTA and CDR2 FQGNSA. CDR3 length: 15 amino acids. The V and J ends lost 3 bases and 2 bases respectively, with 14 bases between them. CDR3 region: CASSFARGGAYEQYF. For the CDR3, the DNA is TGTGCCAGCAGCTTTGCCCGCGGAGGGGCCTACGAGCAGTACTTC.

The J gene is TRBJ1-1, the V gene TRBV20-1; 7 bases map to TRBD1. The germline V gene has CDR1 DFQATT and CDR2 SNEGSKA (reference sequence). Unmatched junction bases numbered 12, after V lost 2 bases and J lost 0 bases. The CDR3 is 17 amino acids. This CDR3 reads CSARSKQGRYMNTEAFF. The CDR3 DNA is TGCAGTGCTAGATCCAAACAGGGGAGGTACATGAACACTGAAGCTTTCTTT.

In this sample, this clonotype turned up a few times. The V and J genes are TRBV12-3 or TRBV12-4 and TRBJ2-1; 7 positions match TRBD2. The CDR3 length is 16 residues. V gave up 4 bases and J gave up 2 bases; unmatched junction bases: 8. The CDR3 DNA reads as TGTGCCAGCAGTTGGGGTGGCGGGGGTGCCTACAATGAGCAGTTCTTC. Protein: CASSWGGGGAYNEQFF.

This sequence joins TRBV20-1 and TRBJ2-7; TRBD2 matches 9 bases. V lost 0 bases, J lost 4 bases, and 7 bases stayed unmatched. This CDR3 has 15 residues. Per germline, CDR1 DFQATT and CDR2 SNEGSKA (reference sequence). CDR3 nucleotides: TGCAGTGCTAGAGATGGGAGACTAGCGGCTTACGAGCAGTACTTC. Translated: CSARDGRLAAYEQYF.

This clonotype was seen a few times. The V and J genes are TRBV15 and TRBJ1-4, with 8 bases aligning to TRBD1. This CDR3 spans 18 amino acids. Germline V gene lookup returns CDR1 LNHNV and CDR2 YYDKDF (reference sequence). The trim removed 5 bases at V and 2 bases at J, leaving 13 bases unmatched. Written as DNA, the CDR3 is TGTGCCACCAGCTCCGGGACAGGCCTATTCGGGACTAATGAAAAACTGTTTTTT. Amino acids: CATSSGTGLFGTNEKLFF. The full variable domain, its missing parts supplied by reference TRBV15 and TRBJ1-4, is DAMVIQNPRYQVTQFGKPVTLSCSQTLNHNVMYWYQQKSSQAPKLLFHYYDKDFNNEADTPDNFQSRRPNTSFCFLDIRSPGLGDTAMYLCATSSGTGLFGTNEKLFFGSGTQLSVL.

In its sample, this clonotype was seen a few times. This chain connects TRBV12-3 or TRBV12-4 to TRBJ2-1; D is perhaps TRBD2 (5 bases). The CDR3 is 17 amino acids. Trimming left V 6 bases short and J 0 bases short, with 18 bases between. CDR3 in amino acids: CASREQASIFSYNEQFF. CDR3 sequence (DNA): TGTGCCAGCAGGGAGCAGGCTAGCATATTCTCCTACAATGAGCAGTTCTTC.

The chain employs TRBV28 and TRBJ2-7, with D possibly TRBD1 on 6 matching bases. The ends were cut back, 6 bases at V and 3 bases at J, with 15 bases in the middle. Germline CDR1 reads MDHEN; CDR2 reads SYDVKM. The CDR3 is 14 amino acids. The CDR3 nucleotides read TGTGCCAGCAGAACCCCGGGACAAGACTACGAGCAGTACTTC. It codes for CASRTPGQDYEQYF.

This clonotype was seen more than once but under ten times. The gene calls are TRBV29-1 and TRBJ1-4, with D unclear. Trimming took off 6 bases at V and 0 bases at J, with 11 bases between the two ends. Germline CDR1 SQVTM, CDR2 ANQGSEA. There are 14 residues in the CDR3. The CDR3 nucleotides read TGCAGCGTGGCCGGGAGGACAACTAATGAAAAACTGTTTTTT. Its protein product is CSVAGRTTNEKLFF.

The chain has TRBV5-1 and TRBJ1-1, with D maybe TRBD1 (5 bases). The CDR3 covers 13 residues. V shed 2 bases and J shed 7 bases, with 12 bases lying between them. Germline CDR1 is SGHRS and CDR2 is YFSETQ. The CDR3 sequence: CASSFLDRDEAFF. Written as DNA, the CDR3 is TGCGCCAGCAGCTTCCTAGACAGAGATGAAGCTTTCTTT. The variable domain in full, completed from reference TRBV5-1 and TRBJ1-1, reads KAGVTQTPRYLIKTRGQQVTLSCSPISGHRSVSWYQQTPGQGLQFLFEYFSETQRNKGNFPGRFSGRQFSNSRSEMNVSTLELGDSALYLCASSFLDRDEAFFGQGTRLTVV.

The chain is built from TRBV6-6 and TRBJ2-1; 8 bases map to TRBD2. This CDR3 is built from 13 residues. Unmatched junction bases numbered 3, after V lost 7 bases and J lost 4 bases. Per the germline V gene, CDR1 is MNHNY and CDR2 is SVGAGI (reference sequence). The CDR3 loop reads CASNSGAYNEQFF. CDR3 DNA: TGTGCCAGCAATAGCGGGGCTTACAATGAGCAGTTCTTC.

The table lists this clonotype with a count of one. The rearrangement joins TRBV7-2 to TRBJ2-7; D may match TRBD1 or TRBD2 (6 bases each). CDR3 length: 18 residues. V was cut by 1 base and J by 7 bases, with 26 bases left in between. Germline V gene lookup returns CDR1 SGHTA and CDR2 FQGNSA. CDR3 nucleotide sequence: TGTGCCAGCAGCTTAGTGGCAGGGAGGACTGGGGGCTACAATGAGCAGTACTTC. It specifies CASSLVAGRTGGYNEQYF.

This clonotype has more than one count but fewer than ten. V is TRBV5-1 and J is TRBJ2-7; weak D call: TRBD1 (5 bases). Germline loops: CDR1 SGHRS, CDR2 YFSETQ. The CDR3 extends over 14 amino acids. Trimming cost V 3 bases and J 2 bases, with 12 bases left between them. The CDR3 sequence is CASSSETATYEQYF. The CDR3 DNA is TGCGCCAGCAGCTCCGAGACAGCAACCTACGAGCAGTACTTC.

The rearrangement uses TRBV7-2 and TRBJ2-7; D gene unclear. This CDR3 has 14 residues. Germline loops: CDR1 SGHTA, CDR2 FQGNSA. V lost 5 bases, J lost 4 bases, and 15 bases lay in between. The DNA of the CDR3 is TGTGCCAGCAGCGACTTCGCAGCACAGTACGAGCAGTACTTC. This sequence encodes CASSDFAAQYEQYF.

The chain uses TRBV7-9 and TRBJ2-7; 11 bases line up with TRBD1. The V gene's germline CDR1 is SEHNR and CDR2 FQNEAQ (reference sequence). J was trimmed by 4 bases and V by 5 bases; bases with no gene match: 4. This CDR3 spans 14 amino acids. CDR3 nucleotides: TGTGCCAGCAGCCGGACAGGGGGCTATTACGAGCAGTACTTC. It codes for CASSRTGGYYEQYF.

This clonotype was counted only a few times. The CDR3: CASSSEGNEQFF. For the CDR3, the DNA is TGTGCCAGCAGCTCGGAGGGCAATGAGCAGTTCTTC. The chain employs TRBV7-9 and TRBJ2-1; perhaps TRBD2 as D (6 bases). This CDR3 has 12 amino acids. The germline V gene encodes CDR1 SEHNR and CDR2 FQNEAQ (reference sequence). Trimming took 4 bases from V and 6 from J, leaving 7 bases between them.

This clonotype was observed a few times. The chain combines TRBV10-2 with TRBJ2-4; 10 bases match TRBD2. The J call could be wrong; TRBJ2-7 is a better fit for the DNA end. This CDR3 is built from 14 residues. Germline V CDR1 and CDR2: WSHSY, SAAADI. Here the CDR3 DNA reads TGCGCCAGCAGCGGGACTAGCGCGCTCTACGAGCAGTACTTC. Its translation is CASSGTSALYEQYF.

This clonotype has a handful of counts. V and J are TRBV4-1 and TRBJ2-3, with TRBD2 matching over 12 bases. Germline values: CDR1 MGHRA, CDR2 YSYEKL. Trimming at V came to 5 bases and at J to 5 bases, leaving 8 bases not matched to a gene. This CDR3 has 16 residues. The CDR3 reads CASSSRTSGDVDTQYF. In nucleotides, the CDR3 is TGCGCCAGCAGCTCCCGGACTAGCGGGGATGTAGATACGCAGTATTTT.

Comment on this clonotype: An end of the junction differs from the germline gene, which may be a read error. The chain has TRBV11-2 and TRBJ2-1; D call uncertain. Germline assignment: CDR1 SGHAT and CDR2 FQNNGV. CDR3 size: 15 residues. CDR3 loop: CACSSLQQLYNEQFF. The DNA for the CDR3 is TGTGCCTGCAGCTCCCTCCAGCAACTTTACAATGAGCAGTTCTTC.